This T cell receptor (beta chain) was recovered during a study of T-cell reconstitution after alpha-beta-depleted transplantation in children. Preparation of the TCRbeta library was carried out with unique molecular identifiers. TCRdb passed the PCR reads through MiXCR, listing each CDR3 protein once. The table has about 640,000 distinct CDR3 sequences, approximately 15% seen once. The germline V gene encodes CDR1 DFQATT and CDR2 SNEGSKA (reference sequence). The CDR3 sequence is 11 residues long. Trimming stripped 2 bases from V and 13 bases from J, with 12 bases between. This clonotype was counted at least ten times.

The chain uses TRBV20-1 and TRBJ2-1; the D call may be TRBD1 or TRBD2 (6 bases each). The sample here was PBMCs from the stem cell graft donor, taken from the stem cell graft. This receptor was obtained from a human donor who donated a stem cell graft to a child with acute myeloid leukemia. CDR3 nucleotides: TGCAGTGCTAGAAGGGGGGATTTACAGTTCTTC. It translates to CSARRGDLQFF.